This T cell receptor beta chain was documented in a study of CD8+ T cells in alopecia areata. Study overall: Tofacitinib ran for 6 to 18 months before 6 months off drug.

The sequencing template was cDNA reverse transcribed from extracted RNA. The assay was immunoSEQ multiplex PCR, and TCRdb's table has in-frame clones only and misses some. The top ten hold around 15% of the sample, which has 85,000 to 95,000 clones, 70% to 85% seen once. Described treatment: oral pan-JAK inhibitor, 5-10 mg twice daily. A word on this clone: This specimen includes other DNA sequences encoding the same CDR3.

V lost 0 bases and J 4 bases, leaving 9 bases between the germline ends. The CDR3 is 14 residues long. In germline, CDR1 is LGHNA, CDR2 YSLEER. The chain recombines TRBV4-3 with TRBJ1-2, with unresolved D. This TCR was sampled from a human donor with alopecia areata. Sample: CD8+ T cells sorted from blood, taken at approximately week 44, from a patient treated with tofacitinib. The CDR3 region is CASSQDQGSYGYTF. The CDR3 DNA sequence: TGCGCCAGCAGCCAAGATCAAGGGTCCTATGGCTACACCTTC.